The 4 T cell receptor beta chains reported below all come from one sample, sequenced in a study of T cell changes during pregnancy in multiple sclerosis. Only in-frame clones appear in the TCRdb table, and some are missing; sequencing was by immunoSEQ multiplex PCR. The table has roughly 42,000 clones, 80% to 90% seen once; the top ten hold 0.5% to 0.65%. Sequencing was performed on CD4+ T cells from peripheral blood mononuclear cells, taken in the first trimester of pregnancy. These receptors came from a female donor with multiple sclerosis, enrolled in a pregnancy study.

The CDR3 DNA follows: TGTGCCAGCAGCTACGGGACTTTGGCCGAGACCCAGTACTTC. Translated, it gives CASSYGTLAETQYF. The chain couples TRBV7-8 to TRBJ2-5; D is possibly TRBD2 (6 bases). The germline CDR1 and CDR2 sequences are SGHVS and FQNEAQ. CDR3 length: 14 residues. The ends were cut back, 4 bases at V and 5 bases at J, with 14 bases in the middle.

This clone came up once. Written as DNA, the CDR3 is TGCGCCAGCAGCCCGAACAGGGTACGGGAAAAACTGTTTTTT. This codes for CASSPNRVREKLFF. The V gene is TRBV4-3, the J gene TRBJ1-4; tentatively, D is TRBD1 (6 bases). The V gene's germline CDR1 is LGHNA and CDR2 YSLEER. The CDR3 runs to 14 residues. With 4 bases removed from V and 8 bases from J, the gap between germline ends came to 14 bases.

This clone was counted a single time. The CDR3 here is CASSQMGGQSYEQYF. The CDR3 nucleotides are TGTGCCAGCTCACAGATGGGGGGACAGTCCTACGAGCAGTACTTC. The chain links TRBV18 to TRBJ2-7; a weak D match, TRBD1 (7 bases). V lost 4 bases and J 1 base, leaving 14 bases between the germline ends. CDR1 and CDR2 from the germline V gene are KGHSH and LQKENI. This CDR3 region has 15 residues.

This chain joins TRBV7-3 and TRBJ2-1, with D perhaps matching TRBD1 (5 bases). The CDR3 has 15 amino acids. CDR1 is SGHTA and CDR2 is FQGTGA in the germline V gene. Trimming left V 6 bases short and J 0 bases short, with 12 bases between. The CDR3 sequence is CASSIQASSYNEQFF. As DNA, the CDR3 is TGTGCCAGCAGTATACAGGCCTCCTCCTACAATGAGCAGTTCTTC.